These T cell receptor beta chains were read from a single sample in a study of blood T cell repertoires in COVID-19. The assay was immunoSEQ multiplex PCR, and TCRdb's table has in-frame clones only and misses some. The sample includes 250,000 to 300,000 clones, 87% of them seen just once. Sequenced material: peripheral blood. The receptors here all came from a woman in her forties or fifties who had recovered from COVID-19. Each CDR3 is given with its conserved first and last residue. The D gene is left open where the match is weak. Clone size is not always given. Where it is, it says once, few, many or a class for expanded clones.

CDR3 length,V gene,D gene,clone size,J gene,CDR3 DNA,CDR3 protein
15,TRBV3-1/TRBV3-2,TRBD2,few,TRBJ2-7,TGTGCCAGCAGCCAGACGAGCGGGAACTACTACGAGCAGTACTTC,CASSQTSGNYYEQYF
16,TRBV18,TRBD1,.,TRBJ1-1,TGTGCCAGCTCACCACGGGAACAGGGGATGAACACTGAAGCTTTCTTT,CASSPREQGMNTEAFF
16,TRBV4-3,TRBD1,.,TRBJ1-1,TGCGCCAGCAGCCTCTGGACAGGGGGCGCGAACACTGAAGCTTTCTTT,CASSLWTGGANTEAFF
13,TRBV28,.,.,TRBJ2-1,TGTGCCAGCAGTCACTTCCAGGAGGATGAGCAGTTCTTC,CASSHFQEDEQFF
19,TRBV7-2,TRBD2,.,TRBJ2-1,TGTGCCAGCAGCCGTACCGGGACTAGCAGGATATCCGGGGACAATGAGCAGTTCTTC,CASSRTGTSRISGDNEQFF
13,TRBV10-3,.,.,TRBJ1-1,TGTGCCATACAGAGGGAGTCGAACACTGAAGCTTTCTTT,CAIQRESNTEAFF
13,TRBV25-1,TRBD1,.,TRBJ1-1,TGTGCCAGCAGTGACCCAGGACAGGATGAAGCTTTCTTT,CASSDPGQDEAFF
14,TRBV30,.,.,TRBJ2-3,TGTGCCTGGGGGAGCGAGGGCAACACAGATACGCAGTATTTT,CAWGSEGNTDTQYF
15,TRBV7-8,TRBD1,.,TRBJ2-5,TGTGCCAGCACCTTGGACAGGGGGCGCGGTGAGACCCAGTACTTC,CASTLDRGRGETQYF
13,TRBV9,.,.,TRBJ1-1,TGTGCCAGCAGCGGACAGGTTGGAACTGAAGCTTTCTTT,CASSGQVGTEAFF
13,TRBV27,TRBD1,.,TRBJ1-5,TGTGCCAGCAGCACAGGGGGCGATCAGCCCCAGCATTTT,CASSTGGDQPQHF
19,TRBV28,.,.,TRBJ2-7,TGTGCCAGCATAGGCGAGGCGGAGGGGAGCGGGTTAGGGGCCTACGAGCAGTACTTC,CASIGEAEGSGLGAYEQYF
15,TRBV6-5,.,.,TRBJ1-1,TGTGCCAGCAGCGGTCGGGGGTCCATGAACACTGAAGCTTTCTTT,CASSGRGSMNTEAFF
13,TRBV13,TRBD1,.,TRBJ1-1,TGTGCCAGCAGCTTTACAGGGGCCACTGAAGCTTTCTTT,CASSFTGATEAFF
13,TRBV5-1,.,.,TRBJ1-1,TGCGCCAGCAGCTCCGACACGGACACTGAAGCTTTCTTT,CASSSDTDTEAFF
12,TRBV5-6,.,.,TRBJ2-7,TGTGCCAGCAGCGTGGGGGAGTACGAGCAGTACTTC,CASSVGEYEQYF
13,TRBV18,.,.,TRBJ2-6,TGTGCCAGCTGGCGACAGGGGGCCAACGTCCTGACTTTC,CASWRQGANVLTF
15,TRBV6-5,.,few,TRBJ2-7,TGTGCCAGCAGTACCAGCAGGGGAGGGTCGGGTGAGCAGTACTTC,CASSTSRGGSGEQYF
14,TRBV5-4,.,once,TRBJ2-7,TGTGCCAGCAGCTTGGGAGCCATAAGTTACGAGCAGTACTTC,CASSLGAISYEQYF
15,TRBV9,TRBD1,.,TRBJ1-5,TGTGCCAGCAGCGAAGGGACAGGGGGCCATCAGCCCCAGCATTTT,CASSEGTGGHQPQHF
16,TRBV6-4,TRBD1,.,TRBJ1-2,TGTGCCAGCCTGAAGGGGGGACAGGACTTTAACTATGGCTACACCTTC,CASLKGGQDFNYGYTF
12,TRBV6-5,.,.,TRBJ1-1,TGTGCCAGCAGATATCGGAACACTGAAGCTTTCTTT,CASRYRNTEAFF
18,TRBV4-3,TRBD2,.,TRBJ2-3,TGCGCCAGCAGCCAAGATTACTCGGGGCTAGCGGGAGCAGATACGCAGTATTTT,CASSQDYSGLAGADTQYF
17,TRBV11-2,TRBD2,.,TRBJ2-7,TGTGCCAGCAGCACCATTCCGGGACTAGCGGGAGTATACGAGCAGTACTTC,CASSTIPGLAGVYEQYF
12,TRBV29-1,TRBD2,.,TRBJ2-5,TGCAGCGCCGCCGGGAGGGAGGAGACCCAGTACTTC,CSAAGREETQYF
14,TRBV18,TRBD1,once,TRBJ1-2,TGTGCCAGCTCGGGGGACAGGGGTAACTATGGCTACACCTTC,CASSGDRGNYGYTF
15,TRBV6-5,TRBD1,.,TRBJ2-2,TGTGCCAGCAGTTTCTACAGGGGGCATACCGGGGAGCTGTTTTTT,CASSFYRGHTGELFF
14,TRBV28,.,.,TRBJ2-1,TGTGCCAGCAGTTTAACCGGGAGAAGCAATGAGCAGTTCTTC,CASSLTGRSNEQFF
15,TRBV4-3,TRBD2,.,TRBJ2-2,TGCGCCAGCAGCCCCCTAGCGGGAGTGACCGGGGAGCTGTTTTTT,CASSPLAGVTGELFF
13,TRBV7-3,.,once,TRBJ2-1,TGTGCCAGCAGCTTAGCAGCGGACAATGAGCAGTTCTTC,CASSLAADNEQFF
16,TRBV5-1,.,.,TRBJ2-7,TGCGCCAGCAGCGAATTACAGGGCGGAAGCTCCTACGAGCAGTACTTC,CASSELQGGSSYEQYF
17,TRBV2,.,.,TRBJ1-2,TGTGCCAGCAGTGGGTTGAACAGTTCGCTGCCTAACTATGGCTACACCTTC,CASSGLNSSLPNYGYTF
12,TRBV7-8,.,.,TRBJ1-1,TGTGCCAGCAGCCACGGACTCGCTGAAGCTTTCTTT,CASSHGLAEAFF
14,TRBV2,.,.,TRBJ1-6,TGTGCCAGCAGTGAAGCGCAGCGTTCCACACCCCTCCACTTT,CASSEAQRSTPLHF
14,TRBV11-2,.,.,TRBJ2-7,TGTGCCAGCAGCTTAGATCTGCGAACCTACGAGCAGTACTTC,CASSLDLRTYEQYF
14,TRBV6-2/TRBV6-3,TRBD1,.,TRBJ2-1,TGTGCCAGCAGTTACTTAGACAGGGACAATGAGCAGTTCTTC,CASSYLDRDNEQFF
15,TRBV6-5,.,.,TRBJ1-5,TGTGCCAGCAGACAGGGTGACTGGGGCAATCAGCCCCAGCATTTT,CASRQGDWGNQPQHF
11,TRBV30,.,.,TRBJ2-7,TGTGCCTGGACCTCGTCTGCGGAGCAGTACTTC,CAWTSSAEQYF
15,TRBV5-4,TRBD1,.,TRBJ2-3,TGTGCCAGCAGCTCAAGGACAGGGAGCACAGATACGCAGTATTTT,CASSSRTGSTDTQYF
14,TRBV19,.,.,TRBJ1-1,TGTGCCAGCCGAATTACAGGCCAGAACACTGAAGCTTTCTTT,CASRITGQNTEAFF
14,TRBV6-2/TRBV6-3,.,.,TRBJ2-7,TGTGCCAGCAGCGACAGGCCTCAGATCTACGAGCAGTACTTC,CASSDRPQIYEQYF
14,TRBV27,TRBD1,.,TRBJ1-1,TGTGCCAGCAGTCTGTACAGGGGGCACACTGAAGCTTTCTTT,CASSLYRGHTEAFF
15,TRBV7-2,.,.,TRBJ2-1,TGTGCCAGCAGCTTAACGGGGGGCCAGGGCAATGAGCAGTTCTTC,CASSLTGGQGNEQFF
14,TRBV7-8,TRBD1,few,TRBJ2-7,TGTGCCAGCAGCTTAGCACCGACAGGGACCGAGCAGTACTTC,CASSLAPTGTEQYF
16,TRBV5-4,.,.,TRBJ1-3,TGTGCCAGCAGCGACGACAGAGCCAGATCTGGAAACACCATATATTTT,CASSDDRARSGNTIYF
14,TRBV5-1,.,.,TRBJ2-1,TGCGCCAGCAGCATTTCGCGACTGAACAATGAGCAGTTCTTC,CASSISRLNNEQFF
15,TRBV4-3,TRBD1,.,TRBJ1-2,TGCGCCAGCAGCCAGGACAGGGGAGCTAACTATGGCTACACCTTC,CASSQDRGANYGYTF
14,TRBV10-3,.,.,TRBJ1-5,TGTGCCATCAGTCCCAGGGGTAGCAATCAGCCCCAGCATTTT,CAISPRGSNQPQHF
15,TRBV4-3,.,.,TRBJ2-2,TGCGCCAGCAGCCAGACCCCCGGACTCACCGGGGAGCTGTTTTTT,CASSQTPGLTGELFF